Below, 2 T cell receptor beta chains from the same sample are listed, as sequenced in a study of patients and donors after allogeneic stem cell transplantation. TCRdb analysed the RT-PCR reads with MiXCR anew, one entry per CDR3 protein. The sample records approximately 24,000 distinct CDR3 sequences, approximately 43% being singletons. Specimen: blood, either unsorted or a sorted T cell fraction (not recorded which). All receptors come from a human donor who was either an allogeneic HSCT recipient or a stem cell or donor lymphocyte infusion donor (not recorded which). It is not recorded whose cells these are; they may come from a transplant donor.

Here the CDR3 DNA reads TGTGCCAGCAGTCCGACCGGGACTAGAGGCACAGATACGCAGTATTTT. Encoded protein: CASSPTGTRGTDTQYF. The V call is TRBV6-5, the J call TRBJ2-3; 8 nucleotides line up with TRBD2. The J segment lost 1 base and the V segment lost 5 bases, leaving 8 bases of the junction unmatched. Germline lookup yields CDR1 MNHEY and CDR2 SVGAGI. This CDR3 has 16 residues.

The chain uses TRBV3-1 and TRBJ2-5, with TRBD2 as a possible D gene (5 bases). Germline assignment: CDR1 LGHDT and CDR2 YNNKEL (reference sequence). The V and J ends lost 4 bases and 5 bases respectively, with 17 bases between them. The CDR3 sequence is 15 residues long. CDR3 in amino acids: CASSPNRLLQETQYF. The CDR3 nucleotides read TGTGCCAGCAGCCCCAACCGACTACTCCAGGAGACCCAGTACTTC.